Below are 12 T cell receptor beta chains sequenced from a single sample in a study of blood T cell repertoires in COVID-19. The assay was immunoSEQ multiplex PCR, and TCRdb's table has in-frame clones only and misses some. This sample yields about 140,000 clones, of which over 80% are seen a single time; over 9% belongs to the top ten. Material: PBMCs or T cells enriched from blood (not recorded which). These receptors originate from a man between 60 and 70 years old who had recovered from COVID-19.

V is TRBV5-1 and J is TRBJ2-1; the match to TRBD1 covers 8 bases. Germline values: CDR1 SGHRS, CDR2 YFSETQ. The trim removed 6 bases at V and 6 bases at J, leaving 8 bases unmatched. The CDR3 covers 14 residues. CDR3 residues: CASIRGTGVNEQFF. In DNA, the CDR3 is TGCGCCAGCATTCGTGGGACAGGCGTCAATGAGCAGTTCTTC.

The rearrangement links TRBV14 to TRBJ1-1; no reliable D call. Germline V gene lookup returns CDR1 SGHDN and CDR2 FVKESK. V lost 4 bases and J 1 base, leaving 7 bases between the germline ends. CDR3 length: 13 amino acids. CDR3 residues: CASSRKPNTEAFF. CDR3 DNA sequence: TGTGCCAGCAGCCGAAAGCCGAACACTGAAGCTTTCTTT.

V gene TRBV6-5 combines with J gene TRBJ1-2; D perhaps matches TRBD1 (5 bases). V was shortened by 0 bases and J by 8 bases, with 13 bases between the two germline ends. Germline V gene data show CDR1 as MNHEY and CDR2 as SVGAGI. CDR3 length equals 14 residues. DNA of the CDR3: TGTGCCAGCAGTTACTCGGGGGGTAGAAAGGGCTACACCTTC. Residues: CASSYSGGRKGYTF.

In DNA form, the CDR3 reads TGTGCCAGCACGGGGTATGAGGGGGCATTGGGAAACACCATATATTTT. It specifies CASTGYEGALGNTIYF. This chain links TRBV3-1 (or the pseudogene TRBV3-2) with TRBJ1-3, with 7 positions matching TRBD1. The CDR3 covers 16 residues. CDR1 is LGHDT, CDR2 YNNKEL, per germline (reference sequence). Unmatched junction bases numbered 13, after V lost 7 bases and J lost 4 bases.

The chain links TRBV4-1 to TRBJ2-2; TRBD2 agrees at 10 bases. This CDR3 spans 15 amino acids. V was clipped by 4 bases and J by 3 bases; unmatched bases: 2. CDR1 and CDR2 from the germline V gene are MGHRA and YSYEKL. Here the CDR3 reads CASSLGTSDTGELFF. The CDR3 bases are TGCGCCAGCAGCCTAGGGACTAGCGACACCGGGGAGCTGTTTTTT.

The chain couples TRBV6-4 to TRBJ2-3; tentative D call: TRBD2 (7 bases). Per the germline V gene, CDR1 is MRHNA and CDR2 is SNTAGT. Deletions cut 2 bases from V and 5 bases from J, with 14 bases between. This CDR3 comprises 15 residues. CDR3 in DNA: TGTGCCAGCAGTGACGAGGGGGGGCGCATAGATACGCAGTATTTT. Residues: CASSDEGGRIDTQYF.

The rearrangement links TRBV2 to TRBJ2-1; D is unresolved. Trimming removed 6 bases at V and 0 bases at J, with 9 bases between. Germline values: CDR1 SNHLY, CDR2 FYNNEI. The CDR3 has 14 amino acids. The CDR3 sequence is CASRPESSYNEQFF. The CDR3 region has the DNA TGTGCCAGCAGACCTGAGAGCTCCTACAATGAGCAGTTCTTC.

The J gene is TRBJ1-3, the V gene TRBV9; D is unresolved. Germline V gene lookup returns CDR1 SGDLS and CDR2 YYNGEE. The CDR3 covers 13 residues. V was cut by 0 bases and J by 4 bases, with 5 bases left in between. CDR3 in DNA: TGTGCCAGCAGCGTAGGCGGAGGAAACACCATATATTTT. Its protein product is CASSVGGGNTIYF.

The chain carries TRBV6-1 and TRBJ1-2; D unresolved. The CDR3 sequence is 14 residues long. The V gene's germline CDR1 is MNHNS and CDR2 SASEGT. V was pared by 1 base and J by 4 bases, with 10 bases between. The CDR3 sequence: CASSEGLAGYGYTF. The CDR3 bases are TGTGCCAGCAGTGAAGGACTGGCGGGCTATGGCTACACCTTC.

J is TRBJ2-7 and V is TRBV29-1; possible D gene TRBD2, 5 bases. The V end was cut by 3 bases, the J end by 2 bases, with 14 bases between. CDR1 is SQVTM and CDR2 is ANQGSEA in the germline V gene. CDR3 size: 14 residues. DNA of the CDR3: TGCAGCGTTGATTCCAGCGGTACAACCTACGAGCAGTACTTC. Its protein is CSVDSSGTTYEQYF.

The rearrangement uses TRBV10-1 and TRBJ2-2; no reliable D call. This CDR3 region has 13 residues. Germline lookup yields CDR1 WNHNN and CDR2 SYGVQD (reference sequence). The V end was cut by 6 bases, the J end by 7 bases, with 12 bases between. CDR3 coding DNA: TGCGCCAGCAGCGGTTCCGTTTACGGGGAGCTGTTTTTT. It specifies CASSGSVYGELFF.

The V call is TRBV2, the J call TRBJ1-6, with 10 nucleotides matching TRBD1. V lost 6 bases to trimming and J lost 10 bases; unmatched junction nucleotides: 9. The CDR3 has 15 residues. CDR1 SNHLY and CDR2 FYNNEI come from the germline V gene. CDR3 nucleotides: TGTGCCAGCAGAGCAGAGACAGGGGGCGGATCACCCCTCCACTTT. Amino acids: CASRAETGGGSPLHF.